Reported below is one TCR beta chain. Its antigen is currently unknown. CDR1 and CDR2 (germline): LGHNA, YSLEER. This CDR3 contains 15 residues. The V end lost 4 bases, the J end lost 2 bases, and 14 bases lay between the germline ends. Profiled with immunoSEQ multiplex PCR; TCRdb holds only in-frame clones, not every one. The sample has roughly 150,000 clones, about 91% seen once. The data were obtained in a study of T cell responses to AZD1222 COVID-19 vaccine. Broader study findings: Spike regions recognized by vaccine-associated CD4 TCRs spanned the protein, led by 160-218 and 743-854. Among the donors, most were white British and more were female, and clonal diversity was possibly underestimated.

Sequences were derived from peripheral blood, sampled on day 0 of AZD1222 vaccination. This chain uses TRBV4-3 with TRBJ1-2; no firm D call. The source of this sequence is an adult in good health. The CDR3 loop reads CASSRTPTGNYGYTF. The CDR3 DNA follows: TGCGCCAGCAGCCGAACCCCGACTGGGAACTATGGCTACACCTTC.